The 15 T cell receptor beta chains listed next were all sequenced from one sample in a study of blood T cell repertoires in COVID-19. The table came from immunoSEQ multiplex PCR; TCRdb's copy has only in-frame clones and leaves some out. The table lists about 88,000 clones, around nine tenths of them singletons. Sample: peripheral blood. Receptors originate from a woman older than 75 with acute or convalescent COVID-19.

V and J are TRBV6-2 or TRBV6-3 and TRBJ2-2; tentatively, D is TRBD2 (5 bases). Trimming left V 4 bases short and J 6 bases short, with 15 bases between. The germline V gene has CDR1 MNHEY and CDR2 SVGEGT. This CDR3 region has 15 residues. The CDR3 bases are TGTGCCAGCAGTTCGCTAGCAATTTTCGCCGGGGAGCTGTTTTTT. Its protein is CASSSLAIFAGELFF.

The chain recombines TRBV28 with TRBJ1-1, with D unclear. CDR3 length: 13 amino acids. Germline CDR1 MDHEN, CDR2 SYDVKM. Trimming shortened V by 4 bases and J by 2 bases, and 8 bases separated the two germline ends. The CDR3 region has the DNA TGTGCCAGCAGTTATGAGGCAAACACTGAAGCTTTCTTT. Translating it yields CASSYEANTEAFF.

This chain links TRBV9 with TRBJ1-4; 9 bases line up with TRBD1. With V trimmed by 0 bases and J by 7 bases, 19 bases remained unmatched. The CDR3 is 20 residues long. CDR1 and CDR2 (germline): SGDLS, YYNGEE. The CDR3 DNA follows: TGTGCCAGCAGCGTAGCTACGGGGACAGGGTTAGACCTTAGGGGTGAAAAACTGTTTTTT. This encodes CASSVATGTGLDLRGEKLFF.

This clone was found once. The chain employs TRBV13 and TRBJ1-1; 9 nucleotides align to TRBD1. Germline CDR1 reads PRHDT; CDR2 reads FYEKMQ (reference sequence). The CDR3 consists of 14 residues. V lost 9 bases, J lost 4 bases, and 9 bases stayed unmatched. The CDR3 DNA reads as TGTGCCAGTACAGGGGGCGCGAGGGCCACTGAAGCTTTCTTT. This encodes CASTGGARATEAFF.

The CDR3 loop is CASRWTGNTGELFF. The CDR3 region has the DNA TGTGCCAGCAGGTGGACAGGGAACACCGGGGAGCTGTTTTTT. The rearrangement links TRBV5-5 to TRBJ2-2; 7 bases are shared with TRBD1. The V and J ends lost 5 bases and 1 base, in that order; junction bases with no gene match: 2. CDR1 and CDR2 (germline): SGHKS, YYEKEE (reference sequence). This CDR3 has 14 amino acids.

The DNA of the CDR3 is TGTGCCAGCAGTTACTTGGGCCTGAACACTGAAGCTTTCTTT. Translation gives CASSYLGLNTEAFF. This chain connects TRBV6-6 to TRBJ1-1; D unclear. The length of the CDR3 is 14 residues. V was clipped by 1 base and J by 0 bases, with 6 bases between them. Germline V CDR1 and CDR2: MNHNY, SVGAGI (reference sequence).

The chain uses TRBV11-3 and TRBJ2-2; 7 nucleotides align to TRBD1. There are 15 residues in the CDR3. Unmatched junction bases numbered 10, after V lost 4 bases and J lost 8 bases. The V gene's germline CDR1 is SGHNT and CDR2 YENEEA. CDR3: CASSSDPGGAGELFF. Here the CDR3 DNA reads TGTGCCAGCAGCTCGGACCCAGGGGGAGCGGGGGAGCTGTTTTTT.

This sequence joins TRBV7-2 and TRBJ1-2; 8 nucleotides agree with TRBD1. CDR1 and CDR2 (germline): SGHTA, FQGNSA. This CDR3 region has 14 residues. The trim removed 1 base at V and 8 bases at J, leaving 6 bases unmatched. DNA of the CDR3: TGTGCCAGCAGCTTAGAGAGGACAGGGATGGGCTACACCTTC. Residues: CASSLERTGMGYTF.

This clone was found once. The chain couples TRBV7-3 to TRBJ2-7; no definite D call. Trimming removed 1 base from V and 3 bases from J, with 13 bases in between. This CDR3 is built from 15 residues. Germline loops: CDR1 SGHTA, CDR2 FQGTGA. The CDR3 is CASSLSGTGLYEQYF. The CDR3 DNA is TGTGCCAGCAGCTTAAGCGGAACCGGCCTCTACGAGCAGTACTTC.

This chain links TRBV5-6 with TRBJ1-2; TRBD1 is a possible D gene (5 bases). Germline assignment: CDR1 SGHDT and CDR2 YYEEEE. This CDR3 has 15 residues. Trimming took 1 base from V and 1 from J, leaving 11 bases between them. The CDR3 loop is CASSLYGGINYGYTF. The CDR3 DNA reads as TGTGCCAGCAGCTTGTACGGGGGGATTAACTATGGCTACACCTTC.

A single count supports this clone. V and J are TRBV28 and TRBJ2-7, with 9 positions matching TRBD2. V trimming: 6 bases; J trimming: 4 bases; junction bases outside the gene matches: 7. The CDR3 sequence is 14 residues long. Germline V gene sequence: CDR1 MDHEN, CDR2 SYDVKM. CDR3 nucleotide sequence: TGTGCCAGCAGGCCGACTAGCGGCCATTACGAGCAGTACTTC. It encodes CASRPTSGHYEQYF. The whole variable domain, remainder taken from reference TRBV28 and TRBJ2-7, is DVKVTQSSRYLVKRTGEKVFLECVQDMDHENMFWYRQDPGLGLRLIYFSYDVKMKEKGDIPEGYSVSREKKERFSLILESASTNQTSMYLCASRPTSGHYEQYFGPGTRLTVT.

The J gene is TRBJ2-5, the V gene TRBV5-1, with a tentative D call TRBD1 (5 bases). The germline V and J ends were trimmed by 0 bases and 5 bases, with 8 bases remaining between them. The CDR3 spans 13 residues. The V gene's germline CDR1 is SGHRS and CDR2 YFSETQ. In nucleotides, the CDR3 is TGCGCCAGCAGCTTGGGACAGAAGGAGACCCAGTACTTC. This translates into CASSLGQKETQYF.

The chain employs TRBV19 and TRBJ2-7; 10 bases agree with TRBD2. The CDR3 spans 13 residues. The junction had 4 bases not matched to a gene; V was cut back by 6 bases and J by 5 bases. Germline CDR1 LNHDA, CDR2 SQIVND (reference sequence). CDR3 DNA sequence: TGTGCCAGTAGGAAGCGGGAGGGCAACGAGCAGTACTTC. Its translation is CASRKREGNEQYF.

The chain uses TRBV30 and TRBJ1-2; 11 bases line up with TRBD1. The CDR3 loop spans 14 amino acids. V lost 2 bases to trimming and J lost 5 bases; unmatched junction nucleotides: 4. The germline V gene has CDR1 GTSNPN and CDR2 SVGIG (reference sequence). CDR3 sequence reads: CAWSRDRGDYGYTF. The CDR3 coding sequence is TGTGCCTGGAGTCGGGACAGGGGGGATTATGGCTACACCTTC.

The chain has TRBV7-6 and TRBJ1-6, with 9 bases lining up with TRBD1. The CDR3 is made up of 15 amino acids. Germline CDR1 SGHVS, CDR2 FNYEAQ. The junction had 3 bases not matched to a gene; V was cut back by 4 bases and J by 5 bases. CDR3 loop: CASSSRDRDNSPLHF. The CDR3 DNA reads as TGTGCCAGCAGCTCCCGGGACAGGGATAATTCACCCCTCCACTTT.